The clone carrying this TCR beta chain was seen repeatedly, ten times or more. Its antigen remains unidentified. The junction had 8 bases not matched to a gene; V was cut back by 6 bases and J by 4 bases. Germline CDR1 is DFQATT and CDR2 is SNEGSKA (reference sequence). The CDR3 spans 15 residues. The data were taken from a study of T-cell reconstitution after alpha-beta-depleted transplantation in children. General observations from the study: Some patients showed high day-60 TCRbeta diversity, which derived from surviving recipient T cells and thymic progenitors. Expanded clones from the graft, numbering several hundred, reportedly supplied alpha-beta T cells about two months after transplant. By one year post-transplant, T-cell counts and diversity largely arose from T cells that were newly produced.

Using unique molecular identifiers, the investigators prepared the TCRbeta library. TCRdb fed the PCR reads into MiXCR, producing one record per CDR3 protein. The sample lists about 300,000 distinct CDR3 sequences, about 9.4% occurring once. V usage is TRBV20-1 and J usage is TRBJ2-1, with TRBD2 identical over 11 bases. Source: PBMCs, taken before TCRalphabeta/CD19-depleted stem cell transplant. The receptor's source is a boy under two years old with acute myeloid leukemia, due to receive a stem cell transplant. CDR3 sequence (DNA): TGCAGTGCGACCGGGACTAGCGGAGAGTACAATGAGCAGTTCTTC. Amino acid sequence: CSATGTSGEYNEQFF.